These 7 T cell receptor beta chains came from one sample sequenced in a study of shared T cell receptors in the human thymus. Assay: immunoSEQ multiplex PCR; the TCRdb copy retains only in-frame clones and omits some. The table has more than 550,000 clones, around 87% seen once. Another study also made use of these data, one on human thymus T cells.

The specimen sequenced was thymocytes. Receptors originate from a boy under two years old with a congenital heart defect.

The V and J genes are TRBV6-1 and TRBJ1-5, with 7 bases fitting TRBD1. Per the germline V gene, CDR1 is MNHNS and CDR2 is SASEGT. The CDR3 consists of 15 residues. V was clipped by 2 bases and J by 4 bases; unmatched bases: 5. In DNA form, the CDR3 reads TGTGCCAGCAGTGAAAGTAGGGGGCTTAATCAGCCCCAGCATTTT. Residues: CASSESRGLNQPQHF.

The chain has TRBV5-1 and TRBJ2-2; D might be TRBD2 (5 bases). Germline assignment: CDR1 SGHRS and CDR2 YFSETQ. Trimming shortened V by 7 bases and J by 1 base, and 14 bases separated the two germline ends. The CDR3 totals 15 residues. The chain's CDR3 is CASWSSVENTGELFF. CDR3 bases: TGCGCCAGCTGGAGTAGCGTGGAGAACACCGGGGAGCTGTTTTTT.

The gene calls are TRBV29-1 and TRBJ1-2; weak D call: TRBD1 (6 bases). Trimming took off 7 bases at V and 4 bases at J, with 10 bases between the two ends. Germline CDR1 and CDR2: SQVTM and ANQGSEA. CDR3 length: 11 amino acids. CDR3 in amino acids: CSGLGGYGYTF. In nucleotides, the CDR3 is TGCAGCGGTCTAGGGGGCTATGGCTACACCTTC.

The chain combines TRBV30 with TRBJ2-7; a weak D match, TRBD2 (6 bases). Germline CDR1 GTSNPN, CDR2 SVGIG (reference sequence). V dropped 4 bases and J dropped 5 bases, with 24 bases sitting between them. The CDR3 is 16 residues long. CDR3 loop: CAWITVSRERFDEQYF. CDR3 in DNA: TGTGCCTGGATCACTGTTTCTCGGGAGAGGTTTGACGAGCAGTACTTC.

This rearrangement joins TRBV27 to TRBJ2-7; TRBD1 matches 9 bases. CDR1 MNHEY and CDR2 SMNVEV come from the germline V gene (reference sequence). The J segment lost 1 base and the V segment lost 7 bases, leaving 5 bases of the junction unmatched. The CDR3 runs 14 residues. CDR3 residues: CASKTGTGSYEQYF. In nucleotides, the CDR3 is TGTGCCAGCAAAACCGGGACAGGGTCCTACGAGCAGTACTTC.

In nucleotides, the CDR3 is TGTGCCAGCAGGTCCGGGACAGGGGGCCCAGGACGAACCTACGAGCAGTACTTC. This translates into CASRSGTGGPGRTYEQYF. The chain carries TRBV28 and TRBJ2-7, with TRBD1 matching over 12 bases. V gave up 6 bases and J gave up 2 bases; unmatched junction bases: 14. This CDR3 is built from 18 residues. Germline CDR1 reads MDHEN; CDR2 reads SYDVKM. Full variable domain (missing parts from reference TRBV28 and TRBJ2-7): DVKVTQSSRYLVKRTGEKVFLECVQDMDHENMFWYRQDPGLGLRLIYFSYDVKMKEKGDIPEGYSVSREKKERFSLILESASTNQTSMYLCASRSGTGGPGRTYEQYFGPGTRLTVT.

V and J are TRBV5-1 and TRBJ1-4; no definite D call. CDR3 length equals 14 residues. Germline lookup yields CDR1 SGHRS and CDR2 YFSETQ. V lost 0 bases and J 8 bases, leaving 11 bases between the germline ends. The CDR3 protein is CASSLGMRNEKLFF. The CDR3 region has the DNA TGCGCCAGCAGCTTGGGTATGCGCAACGAAAAACTGTTTTTT. The whole variable domain, remainder taken from reference TRBV5-1 and TRBJ1-4, is KAGVTQTPRYLIKTRGQQVTLSCSPISGHRSVSWYQQTPGQGLQFLFEYFSETQRNKGNFPGRFSGRQFSNSRSEMNVSTLELGDSALYLCASSLGMRNEKLFFGSGTQLSVL.